This T cell receptor beta chain comes out of a study of cytomegalovirus exposure and HLA in healthy donors. General study findings and limits: Among TCR beta chains, those listed as cytomegalovirus-associated numbered roughly 150. Equally common other TCR beta chains were less clonally expanded than HLA-associated ones, a later analysis found. In vitro data verified a few CMV-associated chains as specific for CMV antigens. As a later analysis showed, a missense DCLRE1C variant was linked to trimming of TCR beta V- and J-genes.

This clone was found once. The antigen is undetermined. Primers for the PCR totalled 60 Vbeta and 13 Jbeta. Data came from immunoSEQ multiplex PCR; TCRdb stores just in-frame clones and leaves some out. The data hold some 150,000 clones, with approximately 88% observed a single time. CDR1 and CDR2 (germline): LNHDA, SQIVND (reference sequence). The CDR3 has 15 residues. V lost 2 bases to trimming and J lost 5 bases, with 16 bases between them. This sequence was found in a woman aged 25-40 years in good health and CMV-seronegative. The rearrangement uses TRBV19 and TRBJ2-7; D is possibly TRBD2 (6 bases). Sequenced input: PBMCs. CDR3 nucleotide sequence: TGTGCCAGTAGTATACAGGTCGGGAGAGGGGACGAGCAGTACTTC. Amino acid sequence: CASSIQVGRGDEQYF.